One and the same sample provided the 24 T cell receptor beta chains below, sequenced in a study of shared clonotypes between healthy human individuals. Libraries were prepared by immunoSEQ multiplex PCR; TCRdb keeps only in-frame clonotypes and omits some of them. The sample has 2 million to 3 million clones, 80% to 95% seen once. The specimen sequenced was naive CD4+ T cells from PBMCs. Noted subset: CD45RA+ positively selected. The receptor set was obtained from a man between 18 and 29 years old in good health. Some clones in this sample may be carry-over from other donors' samples.

The rearrangement joins TRBV30 to TRBJ1-5, with a tentative D call TRBD1 (5 bases). Germline CDR1 reads GTSNPN; CDR2 reads SVGIG (reference sequence). The CDR3 contains 13 residues. The V end was cut by 5 bases, the J end by 3 bases, with 11 bases between. DNA for the CDR3: TGTGCCTGGCGGGGCGGCTACAATCAGCCCCAGCATTTT. It is translated as CAWRGGYNQPQHF.

V gene TRBV28 combines with J gene TRBJ1-3; D is uncertain. The CDR3 covers 14 residues. Trimming cost V 4 bases and J 4 bases, with 11 bases left between them. Germline CDR1 is MDHEN and CDR2 is SYDVKM. The CDR3 sequence: CASSSPRGGNTIYF. CDR3 DNA sequence: TGTGCCAGCAGTTCTCCGCGAGGGGGAAACACCATATATTTT.

The V and J genes are TRBV4-1 and TRBJ2-1; 7 bases fit TRBD2. The CDR3 spans 16 residues. Germline CDR1 reads MGHRA; CDR2 reads YSYEKL. After removal of 2 bases from V and 2 bases from J, the junction contained 6 bases not matched to a gene. This chain's CDR3 is CASSQYLAEPYNEQFF. The CDR3 region has the DNA TGCGCCAGCAGCCAATACCTAGCGGAACCCTACAATGAGCAGTTCTTC.

This clone occurred once. This sequence joins TRBV18 and TRBJ2-7; tentative D call: TRBD1 (5 bases). This CDR3 is 14 amino acids long. The germline V gene has CDR1 KGHSH and CDR2 LQKENI. The ends were cut back, 3 bases at V and 2 bases at J, with 11 bases in the middle. The CDR3 spells CASSPQGRAYEQYF. Written as DNA, the CDR3 is TGTGCCAGCTCACCTCAGGGCAGGGCCTACGAGCAGTACTTC.

The chain recombines TRBV19 with TRBJ1-3; 12 positions match TRBD1. CDR1 and CDR2 (germline): LNHDA, SQIVND (reference sequence). The CDR3 consists of 20 residues. J was trimmed by 1 base and V by 4 bases; bases with no gene match: 14. CDR3 sequence: CASSSGTGGAKLPSGNTIYF. Written as DNA, the CDR3 is TGTGCCAGTAGTAGCGGGACAGGGGGCGCAAAACTCCCGTCTGGAAACACCATATATTTT.

J is TRBJ2-7 and V is TRBV5-1; TRBD2 aligns across 8 bases. The CDR3 has 15 residues. The junction had 9 bases not matched to a gene; V was cut back by 3 bases and J by 4 bases. In germline, CDR1 is SGHRS, CDR2 YFSETQ. Written as DNA, the CDR3 is TGCGCCAGCAGCTCGACCGGGACTAGTCTGTACGAGCAGTACTTC. Translating it yields CASSSTGTSLYEQYF.

The chain combines TRBV7-9 with TRBJ2-5; 9 bases are shared with TRBD1. There are 13 residues in the CDR3. Germline CDR1 reads SEHNR; CDR2 reads FQNEAQ (reference sequence). V gave up 5 bases and J gave up 6 bases; unmatched junction bases: 4. Here the CDR3 reads CASSPGTGKTQYF. CDR3 DNA: TGTGCCAGCAGCCCCGGGACAGGGAAGACCCAGTACTTC.

The DNA for the CDR3 is TGTGCCAGCAGCTTAGGAGATGGCAGGGCTCTAGATACGCAGTATTTT. It yields the protein CASSLGDGRALDTQYF. The V and J genes are TRBV11-2 and TRBJ2-3; possible D gene TRBD1, 5 bases. The CDR3 consists of 16 residues. The V end was cut by 1 base, the J end by 5 bases, with 16 bases between. Per germline, CDR1 SGHAT and CDR2 FQNNGV.

The chain combines TRBV15 with TRBJ2-7, with D tentatively TRBD1 (6 bases). The CDR3 is 15 amino acids. Trimming took off 0 bases at V and 1 base at J, with 10 bases between the two ends. Germline values: CDR1 LNHNV, CDR2 YYDKDF (reference sequence). This CDR3 reads CATSREIGTSYEQYF. DNA for the CDR3: TGTGCCACCAGCAGAGAAATAGGGACATCCTACGAGCAGTACTTC. Variable domain in full (rest from reference TRBV15 and TRBJ2-7): DAMVIQNPRYQVTQFGKPVTLSCSQTLNHNVMYWYQQKSSQAPKLLFHYYDKDFNNEADTPDNFQSRRPNTSFCFLDIRSPGLGDTAMYLCATSREIGTSYEQYFGPGTRLTVT.

This chain links TRBV19 with TRBJ2-5; D might be TRBD1 or TRBD2, each matching 5 bases. There are 15 residues in the CDR3. The V end lost 5 bases, the J end lost 5 bases, and 18 bases lay between the germline ends. CDR1 is LNHDA and CDR2 is SQIVND in the germline V gene (reference sequence). DNA for the CDR3: TGTGCCAGTAGTCACGTCGGGGAAGGGGTGGAGACCCAGTACTTC. Its protein is CASSHVGEGVETQYF.

The chain joins TRBV18 to TRBJ1-3; TRBD1 aligns across 11 bases. Per germline, CDR1 KGHSH and CDR2 LQKENI. V dropped 3 bases and J dropped 4; count of bases not matched to a gene: 5. The CDR3 loop spans 16 amino acids. The CDR3 protein is CASSPGQGAVGNTIYF. The CDR3 DNA follows: TGTGCCAGCTCACCTGGACAGGGGGCTGTAGGAAACACCATATATTTT.

The chain carries TRBV19 and TRBJ1-1; 7 bases are a match to TRBD1. The CDR3 consists of 15 residues. Looked up from germline, CDR1 is LNHDA and CDR2 is SQIVND (reference sequence). J lost 4 bases, V lost 5 bases, and 10 bases had no gene match. The chain's CDR3 is CASSEATGRVTEAFF. The CDR3 region has the DNA TGTGCCAGTAGTGAGGCGACAGGGCGAGTCACTGAAGCTTTCTTT.

The chain carries TRBV6-6 and TRBJ1-5; 7 bases line up with TRBD1. The germline CDR1 and CDR2 sequences are MNHNY and SVGAGI (reference sequence). The CDR3 is 14 amino acids. After removal of 2 bases from V and 5 bases from J, the junction contained 3 bases not matched to a gene. The CDR3 bases are TGTGCCAGCAGTTACGCACAGGGGTATCAGCCCCAGCATTTT. Encoded protein: CASSYAQGYQPQHF.

The chain links TRBV7-2 to TRBJ2-1; TRBD2 might be the D (6 bases). CDR1 and CDR2 (germline): SGHTA, FQGNSA. The CDR3 totals 15 residues. With 5 bases removed from V and 4 bases from J, the gap between germline ends came to 15 bases. The CDR3 spells CASSPGTLLYNEQFF. The CDR3 DNA reads TGTGCCAGCAGCCCGGGGACTCTGTTGTACAATGAGCAGTTCTTC.

The rearrangement uses TRBV19 and TRBJ1-1, with a tentative D call TRBD1 (5 bases). CDR3 length: 14 amino acids. The germline gives CDR1 LNHDA, CDR2 SQIVND (reference sequence). Trimming stripped 6 bases from V and 8 bases from J, with 19 bases between. CDR3 sequence: CASRSFREGTEAFF. CDR3 nucleotides: TGTGCCAGTAGGTCCTTCAGGGAGGGTACAGAAGCTTTCTTT.

The gene calls are TRBV6-1 and TRBJ2-7, with 11 bases matching TRBD2. V gave up 8 bases and J gave up 6 bases; unmatched junction bases: 9. This CDR3 contains 14 residues. Germline V gene lookup returns CDR1 MNHNS and CDR2 SASEGT. CDR3 DNA sequence: TGTGCCAGCGGGACTAGCGGAGCCCCCCTCGAGCAGTACTTC. This translates into CASGTSGAPLEQYF.

The chain uses TRBV7-2 and TRBJ1-1; TRBD1 might be the D (6 bases). V lost 2 bases, J lost 7 bases, and 17 bases lay in between. The CDR3 loop spans 15 amino acids. Germline loops: CDR1 SGHTA, CDR2 FQGNSA. CDR3 loop: CASSLPSAGHREAFF. The CDR3 DNA sequence: TGTGCCAGCAGCTTACCGTCGGCGGGACACCGTGAAGCTTTCTTT.

The rearrangement links TRBV19 to TRBJ1-3; D is undetermined. The CDR3 spans 17 residues. V lost 3 bases to trimming and J lost 0 bases, with 15 bases between them. Per germline, CDR1 LNHDA and CDR2 SQIVND (reference sequence). For the CDR3, the DNA is TGTGCCAGTAGTATCGTCGGCCAGAGCCACTCTGGAAACACCATATATTTT. It is translated as CASSIVGQSHSGNTIYF.

V gene TRBV19 combines with J gene TRBJ2-5; D ambiguous. Germline V lookup: CDR1 LNHDA, CDR2 SQIVND (reference sequence). The CDR3 spans 13 residues. Trimming cost V 6 bases and J 2 bases, with 10 bases left between them. The CDR3 bases are TGTGCCAGTAGGGGCCAACAGCAAGAGACCCAGTACTTC. Protein product: CASRGQQQETQYF.

This chain joins TRBV29-1 and TRBJ2-7; no clear D. The CDR3 loop spans 12 amino acids. The V gene lost 4 bases and the J gene lost 7 bases, with 14 bases spanning the gap. Germline V CDR1 and CDR2: SQVTM, ANQGSEA. In nucleotides, the CDR3 is TGCAGCGTTGGCCGGGCCGAGCGAGAGCAGTACTTC. Residues: CSVGRAEREQYF.

The J gene is TRBJ1-2, the V gene TRBV28; D not certain. Trimming pared 7 bases from V and 0 bases from J, leaving 6 bases between. This CDR3 spans 12 amino acids. CDR1 is MDHEN, CDR2 SYDVKM, per germline. Here the CDR3 DNA reads TGTGCCAGCAATGAGGCTAACTATGGCTACACCTTC. Encoded protein: CASNEANYGYTF.

V is TRBV29-1 and J is TRBJ2-1; TRBD1 agrees at 8 bases. The CDR3 spans 15 residues. The V gene end was trimmed by 7 bases and the J gene end by 2 bases; junction bases not matched to a gene: 10. Germline lookup yields CDR1 SQVTM and CDR2 ANQGSEA. The CDR3 loop is CSATSGTGAYNEQFF. Here the CDR3 DNA reads TGCAGCGCTACATCCGGGACAGGCGCCTACAATGAGCAGTTCTTC.

This rearrangement joins TRBV29-1 to TRBJ1-4; possible D gene TRBD1, 6 bases. The CDR3 is made up of 15 amino acids. Germline CDR1 SQVTM, CDR2 ANQGSEA. V was shortened by 5 bases and J by 8 bases, with 21 bases between the two germline ends. CDR3 DNA sequence: TGCAGCGTTACTATCTCTAGGTGGGGGGGCGAAAAACTGTTTTTT. As protein: CSVTISRWGGEKLFF.

The V and J genes are TRBV5-6 and TRBJ1-1, with D unresolved. The CDR3 runs 13 residues. V lost 0 bases and J 10 bases, leaving 13 bases between the germline ends. Germline loops: CDR1 SGHDT, CDR2 YYEEEE. In DNA form, the CDR3 reads TGTGCCAGCAGCTTGGGGGGAGACCCGGTAGCTTTCTTT. This gives the protein CASSLGGDPVAFF.